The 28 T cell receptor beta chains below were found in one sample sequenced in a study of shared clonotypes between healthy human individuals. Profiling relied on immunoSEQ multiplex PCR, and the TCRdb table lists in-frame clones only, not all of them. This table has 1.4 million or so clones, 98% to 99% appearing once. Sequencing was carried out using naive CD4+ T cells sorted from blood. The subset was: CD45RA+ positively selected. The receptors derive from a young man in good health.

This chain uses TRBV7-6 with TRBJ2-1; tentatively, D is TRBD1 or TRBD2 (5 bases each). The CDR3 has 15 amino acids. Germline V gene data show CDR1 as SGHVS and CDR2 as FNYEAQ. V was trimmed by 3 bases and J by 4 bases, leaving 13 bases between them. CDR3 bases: TGTGCCAGCAGCTTCCGGGACGGACCATACAATGAGCAGTTCTTC. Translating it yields CASSFRDGPYNEQFF.

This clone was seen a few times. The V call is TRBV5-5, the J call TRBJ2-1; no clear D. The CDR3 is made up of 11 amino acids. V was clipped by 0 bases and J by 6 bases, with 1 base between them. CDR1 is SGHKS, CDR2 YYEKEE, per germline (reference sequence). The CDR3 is CASSLANEQFF. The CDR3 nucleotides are TGTGCCAGCAGCTTGGCCAATGAGCAGTTCTTC.

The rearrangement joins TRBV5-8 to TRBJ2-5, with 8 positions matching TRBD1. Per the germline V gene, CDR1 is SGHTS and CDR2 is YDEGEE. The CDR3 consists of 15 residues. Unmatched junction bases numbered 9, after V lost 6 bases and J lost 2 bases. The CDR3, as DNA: TGTGCCAGCACGGAAGGGACAGGAGGGCAAGAGACCCAGTACTTC. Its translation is CASTEGTGGQETQYF.

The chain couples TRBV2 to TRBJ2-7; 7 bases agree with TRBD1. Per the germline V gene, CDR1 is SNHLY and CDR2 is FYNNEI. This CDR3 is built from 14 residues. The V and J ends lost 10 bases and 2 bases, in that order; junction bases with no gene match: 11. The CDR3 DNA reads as TGTGCCACAAGAGAACAGGGGCCTACCTACGAGCAGTACTTC. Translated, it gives CATREQGPTYEQYF.

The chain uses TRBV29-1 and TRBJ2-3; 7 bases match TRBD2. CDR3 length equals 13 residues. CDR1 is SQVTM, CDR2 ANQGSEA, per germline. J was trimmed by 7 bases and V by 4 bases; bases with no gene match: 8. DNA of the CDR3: TGCAGCGTTGGGCCTAGCGGAACCAATACGCAGTATTTT. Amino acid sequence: CSVGPSGTNTQYF.

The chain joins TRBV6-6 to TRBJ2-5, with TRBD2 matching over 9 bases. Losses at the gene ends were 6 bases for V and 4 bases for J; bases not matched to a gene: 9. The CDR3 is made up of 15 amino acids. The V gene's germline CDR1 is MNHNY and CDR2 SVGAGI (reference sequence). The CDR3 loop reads CASSRLAERGETQYF. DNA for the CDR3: TGTGCCAGCAGCCGACTAGCGGAAAGGGGAGAGACCCAGTACTTC.

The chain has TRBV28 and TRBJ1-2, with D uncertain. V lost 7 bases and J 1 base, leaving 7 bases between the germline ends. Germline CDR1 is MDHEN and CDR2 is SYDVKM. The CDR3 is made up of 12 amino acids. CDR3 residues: CASNVFNYGYTF. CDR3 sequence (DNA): TGTGCCAGCAACGTCTTTAACTATGGCTACACCTTC.

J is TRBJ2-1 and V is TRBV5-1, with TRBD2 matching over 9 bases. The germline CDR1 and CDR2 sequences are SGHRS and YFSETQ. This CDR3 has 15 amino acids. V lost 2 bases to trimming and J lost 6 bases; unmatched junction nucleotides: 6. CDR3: CASSFSGRKSNEQFF. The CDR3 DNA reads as TGCGCCAGCAGCTTTAGCGGGAGAAAGTCCAATGAGCAGTTCTTC.

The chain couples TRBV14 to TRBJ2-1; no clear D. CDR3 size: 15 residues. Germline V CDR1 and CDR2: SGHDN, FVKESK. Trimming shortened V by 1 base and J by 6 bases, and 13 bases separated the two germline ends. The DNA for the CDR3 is TGTGCCAGCAGCCAAGGTATACGGGCCGGCAATGAGCAGTTCTTC. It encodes CASSQGIRAGNEQFF. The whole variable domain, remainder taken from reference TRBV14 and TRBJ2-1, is EAGVTQFPSHSVIEKGQTVTLRCDPISGHDNLYWYRRVMGKEIKFLLHFVKESKQDESGMPNNRFLAERTGGTYSTLKVQPAELEDSGVYFCASSQGIRAGNEQFFGPGTRLTVL.

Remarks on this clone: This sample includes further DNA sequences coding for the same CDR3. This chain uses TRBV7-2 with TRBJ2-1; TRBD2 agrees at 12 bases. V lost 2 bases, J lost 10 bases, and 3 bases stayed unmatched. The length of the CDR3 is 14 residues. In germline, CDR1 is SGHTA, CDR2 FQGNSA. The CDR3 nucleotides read TGTGCCAGCAGCTTACTAGCGGGAGGGGGAGAGCAGTTCTTC. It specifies CASSLLAGGGEQFF. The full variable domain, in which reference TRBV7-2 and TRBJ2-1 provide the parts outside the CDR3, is GAGVSQSPSNKVTEKGKDVELRCDPISGHTALYWYRQSLGQGLEFLIYFQGNSAPDKSGLPSDRFSAERTGGSVSTLTIQRTQQEDSAVYLCASSLLAGGGEQFFGPGTRLTVL.

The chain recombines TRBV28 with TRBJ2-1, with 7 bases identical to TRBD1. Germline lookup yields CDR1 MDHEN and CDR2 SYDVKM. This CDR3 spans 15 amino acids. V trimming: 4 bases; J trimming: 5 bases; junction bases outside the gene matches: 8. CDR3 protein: CASSSRDRNHNEQFF. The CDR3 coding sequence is TGTGCCAGCAGTTCCCGGGACAGAAATCACAATGAGCAGTTCTTC.

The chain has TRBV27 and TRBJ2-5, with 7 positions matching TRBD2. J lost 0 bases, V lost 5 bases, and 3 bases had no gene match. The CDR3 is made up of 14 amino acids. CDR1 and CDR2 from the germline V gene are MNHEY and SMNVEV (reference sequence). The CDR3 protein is CASSARGNQETQYF. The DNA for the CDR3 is TGTGCCAGCAGTGCGCGGGGGAACCAAGAGACCCAGTACTTC.

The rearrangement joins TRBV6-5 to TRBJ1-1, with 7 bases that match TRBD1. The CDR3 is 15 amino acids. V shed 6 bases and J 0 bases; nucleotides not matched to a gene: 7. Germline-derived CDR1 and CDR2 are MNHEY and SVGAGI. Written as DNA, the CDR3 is TGTGCCAGCAGGGGACCGGGACAGCTGAACACTGAAGCTTTCTTT. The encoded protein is CASRGPGQLNTEAFF.

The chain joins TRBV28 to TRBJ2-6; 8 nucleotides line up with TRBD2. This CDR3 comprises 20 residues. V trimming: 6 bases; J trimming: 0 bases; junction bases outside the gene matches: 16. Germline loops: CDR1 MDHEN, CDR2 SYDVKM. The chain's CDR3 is CASSPPGPLAGLSGANVLTF. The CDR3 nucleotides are TGTGCCAGCAGCCCTCCCGGGCCGCTAGCGGGCCTCTCTGGGGCCAACGTCCTGACTTTC.

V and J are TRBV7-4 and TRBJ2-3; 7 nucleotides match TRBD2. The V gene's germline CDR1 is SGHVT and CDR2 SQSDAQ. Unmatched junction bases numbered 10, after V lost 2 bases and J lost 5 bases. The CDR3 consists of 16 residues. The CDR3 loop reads CASSLMAGVLLDTQYF. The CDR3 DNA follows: TGTGCCAGCAGCTTAATGGCGGGAGTACTACTAGATACGCAGTATTTT. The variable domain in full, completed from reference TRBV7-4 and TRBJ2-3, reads GAGVSQSPRYKVAKRGRDVALRCDSISGHVTLYWYRQTLGQGSEVLTYSQSDAQRDKSGRPSGRFSAERPERSVSTLKIQRTEQGDSAVYLCASSLMAGVLLDTQYFGPGTRLTVL.

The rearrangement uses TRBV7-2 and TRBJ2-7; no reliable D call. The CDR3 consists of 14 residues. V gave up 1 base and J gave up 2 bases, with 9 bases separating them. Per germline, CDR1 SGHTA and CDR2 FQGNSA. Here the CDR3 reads CASSLERVAYEQYF. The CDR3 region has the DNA TGTGCCAGCAGCTTAGAGAGAGTTGCCTACGAGCAGTACTTC. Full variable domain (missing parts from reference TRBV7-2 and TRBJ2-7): GAGVSQSPSNKVTEKGKDVELRCDPISGHTALYWYRQSLGQGLEFLIYFQGNSAPDKSGLPSDRFSAERTGGSVSTLTIQRTQQEDSAVYLCASSLERVAYEQYFGPGTRLTVT.

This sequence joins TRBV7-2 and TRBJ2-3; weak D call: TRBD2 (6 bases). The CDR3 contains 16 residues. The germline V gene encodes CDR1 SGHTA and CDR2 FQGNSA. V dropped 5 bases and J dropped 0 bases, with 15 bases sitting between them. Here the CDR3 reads CASSLVGLWSTDTQYF. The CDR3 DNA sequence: TGTGCCAGCAGCCTAGTGGGACTTTGGAGCACAGATACGCAGTATTTT.

CDR3 region: CAISESRLLGSSLVQYF. Written as DNA, the CDR3 is TGTGCCATCAGTGAGTCGCGTTTGTTGGGGAGCTCATTAGTGCAGTACTTC. The rearrangement uses TRBV10-3 and TRBJ2-7; a possible D gene is TRBD2 (5 bases). There are 17 residues in the CDR3. V lost 0 bases and J 9 bases, leaving 24 bases between the germline ends. Per germline, CDR1 ENHRY and CDR2 SYGVKD.

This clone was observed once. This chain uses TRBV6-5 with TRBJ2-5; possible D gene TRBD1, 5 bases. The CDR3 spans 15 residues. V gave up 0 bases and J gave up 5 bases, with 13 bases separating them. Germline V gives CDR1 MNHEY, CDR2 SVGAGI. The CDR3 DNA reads TGTGCCAGCAGTTACTCGCGCGACAGAGTTGAGACCCAGTACTTC. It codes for CASSYSRDRVETQYF.

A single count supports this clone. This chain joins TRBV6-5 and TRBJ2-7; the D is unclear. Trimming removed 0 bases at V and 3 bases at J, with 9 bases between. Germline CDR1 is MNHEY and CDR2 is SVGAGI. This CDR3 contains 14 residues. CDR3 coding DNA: TGTGCCAGCAGTTACTCCAGGTCTAACTACGAGCAGTACTTC. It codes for CASSYSRSNYEQYF.

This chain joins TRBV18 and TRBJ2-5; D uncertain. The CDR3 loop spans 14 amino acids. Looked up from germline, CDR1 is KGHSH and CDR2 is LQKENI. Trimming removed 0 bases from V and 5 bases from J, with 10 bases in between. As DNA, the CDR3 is TGTGCCAGCTCACCACCGTACGGTGAGGAGACCCAGTACTTC. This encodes CASSPPYGEETQYF.

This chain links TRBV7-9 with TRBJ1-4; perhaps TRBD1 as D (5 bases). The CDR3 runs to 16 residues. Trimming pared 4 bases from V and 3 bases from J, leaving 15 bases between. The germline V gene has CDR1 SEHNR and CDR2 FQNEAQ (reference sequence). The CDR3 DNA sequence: TGTGCCAGCAGCTCGGCCCCTGGGACGCCTAATGAAAAACTGTTTTTT. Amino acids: CASSSAPGTPNEKLFF.

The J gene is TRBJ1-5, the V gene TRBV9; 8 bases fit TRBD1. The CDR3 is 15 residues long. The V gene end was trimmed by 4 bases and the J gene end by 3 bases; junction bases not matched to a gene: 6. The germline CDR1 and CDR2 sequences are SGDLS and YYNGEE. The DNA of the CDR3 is TGTGCCAGCAGCCCCGGGACAGGCGACAATCAGCCCCAGCATTTT. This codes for CASSPGTGDNQPQHF.

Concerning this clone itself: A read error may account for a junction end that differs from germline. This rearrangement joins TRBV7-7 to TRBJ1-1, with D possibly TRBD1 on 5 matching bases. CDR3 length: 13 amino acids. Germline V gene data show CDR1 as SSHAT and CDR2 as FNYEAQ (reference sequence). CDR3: CASSLGQGAEAFF. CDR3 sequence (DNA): TGTGCTAGCAGCTTGGGGCAGGGTGCTGAAGCTTTCTTT. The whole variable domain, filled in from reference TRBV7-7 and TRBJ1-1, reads GAGVSQSPRYKVTKRGQDVTLRCDPISSHATLYWYQQALGQGPEFLTYFNYEAQPDKSGLPSDRFSAERPEGSISTLTIQRTEQRDSAMYRCASSLGQGAEAFFGQGTRLTVV.

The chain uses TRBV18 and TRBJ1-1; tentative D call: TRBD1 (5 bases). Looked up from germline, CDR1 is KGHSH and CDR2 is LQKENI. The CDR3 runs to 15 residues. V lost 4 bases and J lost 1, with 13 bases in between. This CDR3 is CASSLGFRENTEAFF. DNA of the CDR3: TGTGCCAGCTCACTTGGTTTCAGGGAGAACACTGAAGCTTTCTTT. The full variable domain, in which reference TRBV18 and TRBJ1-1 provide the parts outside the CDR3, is NAGVMQNPRHLVRRRGQEARLRCSPMKGHSHVYWYRQLPEEGLKFMVYLQKENIIDESGMPKERFSAEFPKEGPSILRIQQVVRGDSAAYFCASSLGFRENTEAFFGQGTRLTVV.

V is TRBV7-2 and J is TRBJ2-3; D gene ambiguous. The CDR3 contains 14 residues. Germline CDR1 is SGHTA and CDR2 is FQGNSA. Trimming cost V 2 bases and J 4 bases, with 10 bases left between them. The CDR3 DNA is TGTGCCAGCAGCTTAAGTCAGATCGCAGATACGCAGTATTTT. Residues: CASSLSQIADTQYF.

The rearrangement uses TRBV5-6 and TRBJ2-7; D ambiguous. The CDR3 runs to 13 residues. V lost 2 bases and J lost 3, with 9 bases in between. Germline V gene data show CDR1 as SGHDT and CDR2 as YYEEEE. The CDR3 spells CASSLDRHYEQYF. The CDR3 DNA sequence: TGTGCCAGCAGCTTAGACCGTCACTACGAGCAGTACTTC.

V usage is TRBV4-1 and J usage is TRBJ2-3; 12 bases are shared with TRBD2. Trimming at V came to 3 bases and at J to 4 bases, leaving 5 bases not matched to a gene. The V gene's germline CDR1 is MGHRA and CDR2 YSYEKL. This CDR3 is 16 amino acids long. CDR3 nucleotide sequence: TGCGCCAGCAGCCAGACGACTAGCGGGAGTTCAGATACGCAGTATTTT. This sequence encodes CASSQTTSGSSDTQYF.